This T cell receptor (beta chain) is from a study of Graves' ophthalmopathy and Graves' hyperthyroidism (dated by TCRdb to between 2018 and 2020). Regarding the research as a whole: Peripheral blood samples were taken at the time of initial diagnosis, before any treatment was given. The study used signatures of the TCR beta repertoire to tell Graves' ophthalmopathy apart from Graves' hyperthyroidism and to predict which patients would progress to ophthalmopathy. In total, 135 blood samples were TCR-sequenced: fewer than 50 ophthalmopathy, some 72 hyperthyroidism and roughly 17 hyperthyroidism-to-ophthalmopathy patients. To explore V-J signatures distinguishing ophthalmopathy from hyperthyroidism, a discovery set of 100 patients (about 41 ophthalmopathy, roughly 60 stable hyperthyroidism) was enrolled. The independent validation cohort included some 19 hyperthyroidism patients plus 17 patients who later progressed from hyperthyroidism to ophthalmopathy. In more than five hyperthyroidism patients, T-cell repertoires of thyroid tissue and blood were compared. Once sampling was done, hyperthyroidism patients were given methimazole at a starting dose of 30 mg daily, while ophthalmopathy patients were given high-dose intravenous methylprednisolone. Study-wide conclusions, independent of this receptor: No statistical method was used to set the sample size in advance, and the investigators knew which group each participant was assigned to. In validation, the model predicted ophthalmopathy progression with 70.59% sensitivity and roughly 72% specificity; some 13 predicted patients were CT-confirmed with GO in a median of roughly 6.8 months. In cross-validation, the 13-signature model distinguished ophthalmopathy from stable hyperthyroidism with nearly 90% sensitivity and about 81% specificity, while in the test set the corresponding values were approximately 80% and 75%. Most expanded thyroid clonotypes with a frequency above 0.001 also appeared in blood, which suggests that blood repertoires may reflect the immune response in the thyroid.

For this clonotype: Its antigen is not yet known. Base qualities are not recorded, but no much larger clone differs from it by a single base.

Ophthalmopathy patients had moderately to severely active disease, Clinical Activity Score of at least 3, NOSPECS grade of at least 4, and disease duration under 3 months. Patients with other autoimmune diseases, uncontrolled infections, pregnancy or lactation were excluded. Clinical symptoms, serum thyroxine, TRAb, thyroid ultrasound and orbital computed tomography were used for diagnosis. Ficoll-Paque density gradient centrifugation was used to isolate PBMCs from around 10 ml of fresh peripheral blood. Total RNA was extracted with Trizol reagent and quality-checked on an Agilent 2100 Bioanalyzer. For repertoire sequencing, the TCR beta CDR3 regions were amplified from RNA transcripts. The first round was an RT-PCR using HTBI primers with the Qiagen OneStep RT-PCR kit, and this first round was followed by a second-round multiplex PCR, then size selection and purification. The libraries underwent paired-end sequencing with 100 bp reads on an Illumina HiSeq2000. For the original study's pipeline: SOAPnuke was used for read processing, and reads with adapters, uncalled bases, a mean Phred below 15, or no exact constant-primer or identifier match were discarded. High-quality paired reads were merged with COPE v1.2.5. Clonotypes were defined as unique nucleotide sequences and were aligned to IMGT TRB V, D and J references using MiTCR v1.1. Only V-J combinations with frequency above 0.0001 were analysed, covering over 99% of repertoires. For each V-J combination, a TCR clonal expansion and chaos score was defined as the ratio of F50 clonal expansion to chaos observed in the TCRdist matrix. Welch's t-statistics and random forest were used to narrow the features down to more than 10 V-J combinations, which were then fed into a naive Bayes classifier. Thyroid-blood repertoire similarity was quantified with the Morisita-Horn index. TCRdb cleaned the public reads at Q25 with fastp, built clones with MiXCR and kept in-frame beta chains. Rows are unified per CDR3 protein, each entry keeping the most common DNA and genes. For this entry, the V and J calls and clone size follow TCRdb and not the study's own pipeline. Across this sample there are some 750,000 distinct CDR3 sequences, with roughly two fifths seen only once. Roughly 46% of the sample is in the top ten clones.

CDR1 is given as SEHNR and CDR2 as FQNEAQ, both from the germline V gene (reference sequence). V ends up 1 base short and J 4 bases short, with an unmatched junction base count of 7. Inclusive of the bounding cysteine and phenylalanine, the CDR3 is 15 residues long. Left in the record is the CDR3 DNA by itself, 45 bases read in frame from the first base. The sequence links TRBV7-9 to TRBJ2-7, with TRBD2 matching 7 junction bases. Sequenced sample: peripheral blood. The source is an adult man with Graves' ophthalmopathy. The CDR3 region: CASSLGVAREYEQYF. The nucleotide sequence is TGTGCCAGCAGCTTAGGGGTTGCGCGGGAGTACGAGCAGTACTTC.